These 30 T cell receptor beta chains originate from one sample sequenced in a study of T cell changes during pregnancy in multiple sclerosis. The table came from immunoSEQ multiplex PCR; TCRdb's copy has only in-frame clones and leaves some out. The data hold about 99,000 clones, with roughly nine tenths observed a single time. This specimen consisted of peripheral blood, obtained after pregnancy. Receptor source: a female donor with multiple sclerosis, enrolled in a pregnancy study.

The V gene is TRBV19, the J gene TRBJ1-1, with D unclear. The CDR3 consists of 16 residues. Germline V gene lookup returns CDR1 LNHDA and CDR2 SQIVND (reference sequence). V lost 7 bases to trimming and J lost 0 bases, with 18 bases between them. In nucleotides, the CDR3 is TGTGCCAGTAAGATCTCAGAATACGCTGTGAACACTGAAGCTTTCTTT. Encoded protein: CASKISEYAVNTEAFF.

A single count supports this clone. V is TRBV5-1 and J is TRBJ2-3; TRBD2 aligns across 7 bases. Per germline, CDR1 SGHRS and CDR2 YFSETQ. The CDR3 extends over 13 amino acids. The trim removed 4 bases at V and 5 bases at J, leaving 4 bases unmatched. CDR3 sequence: CASSTREGDTQYF. The DNA for the CDR3 is TGCGCCAGCAGCACAAGGGAGGGAGATACGCAGTATTTT.

This clone was counted only a few times. The rearrangement uses TRBV7-9 and TRBJ1-1, with 8 bases identical to TRBD1. This CDR3 contains 11 residues. Per germline, CDR1 SEHNR and CDR2 FQNEAQ (reference sequence). Unmatched junction bases numbered 4, after V lost 5 bases and J lost 11 bases. CDR3 loop: CASSVDRGAFF. CDR3 in DNA: TGTGCCAGCAGCGTAGACAGGGGTGCTTTCTTT. The full variable domain, rest sourced from reference TRBV7-9 and TRBJ1-1, is DTGVSQNPRHKITKRGQNVTFRCDPISEHNRLYWYRQTLGQGPEFLTYFQNEAQLEKSRLLSDRFSAERPKGSFSTLEIQRTEQGDSAMYLCASSVDRGAFFGQGTRLTVV.

The chain carries TRBV28 and TRBJ2-1, with a weak D call TRBD2 (5 bases). Germline values: CDR1 MDHEN, CDR2 SYDVKM. The V end lost 2 bases, the J end lost 7 bases, and 12 bases lay between the germline ends. The CDR3 sequence is 14 residues long. The CDR3 region has the DNA TGTGCCAGCAGTTTAATACCGGGATTGAATGAGCAGTTCTTC. It encodes CASSLIPGLNEQFF.

V usage is TRBV19 and J usage is TRBJ2-1; maybe TRBD1 (5 bases). Germline lookup yields CDR1 LNHDA and CDR2 SQIVND (reference sequence). V was pared by 3 bases and J by 8 bases, with 20 bases between. The length of the CDR3 is 16 residues. CDR3 in amino acids: CASSIRTPGRAYEQFF. DNA for the CDR3: TGTGCCAGTAGTATCCGGACACCTGGAAGAGCCTATGAGCAGTTCTTC.

This clone was seen more than once but under ten times. V and J are TRBV7-9 and TRBJ1-2; D is perhaps TRBD1 (6 bases). The ends were cut back, 5 bases at V and 8 bases at J, with 15 bases in the middle. This CDR3 has 13 residues. Germline CDR1 SEHNR, CDR2 FQNEAQ (reference sequence). The CDR3 reads CASSGTLGLGYTF. CDR3 sequence (DNA): TGTGCCAGCAGCGGGACACTGGGTCTAGGCTACACCTTC.

The rearrangement links TRBV5-1 to TRBJ2-5; D possibly corresponds to TRBD1 (5 bases). CDR1 SGHRS and CDR2 YFSETQ come from the germline V gene. The CDR3 is 16 residues long. V was cut by 0 bases and J by 5 bases, with 17 bases left in between. In DNA, the CDR3 is TGCGCCAGCAGCTTGGGCCCTCAGGGTGGCAGGGAGACCCAGTACTTC. Its translation: CASSLGPQGGRETQYF.

CDR3: CASSLEFGGPGGGYTF. The CDR3 DNA is TGTGCCAGCAGCTTAGAGTTTGGGGGGCCGGGGGGCGGCTACACCTTC. The V and J genes are TRBV7-2 and TRBJ1-2; TRBD1 might be the D (6 bases). The CDR3 sequence is 16 residues long. The germline V gene has CDR1 SGHTA and CDR2 FQGNSA. The germline V and J ends were trimmed by 1 base and 8 bases, with 20 bases remaining between them. Together with reference TRBV7-2 and TRBJ1-2, the CDR3 gives the full variable domain: GAGVSQSPSNKVTEKGKDVELRCDPISGHTALYWYRQSLGQGLEFLIYFQGNSAPDKSGLPSDRFSAERTGGSVSTLTIQRTQQEDSAVYLCASSLEFGGPGGGYTFGSGTRLTVV.

CDR3 region: CASSVGHSSGNTIYF. The DNA of the CDR3 is TGTGCCAGCAGCGTAGGACATAGCTCTGGAAACACCATATATTTT. This chain links TRBV9 with TRBJ1-3; D is unclear. From germline, CDR1 is SGDLS and CDR2 YYNGEE. V lost 0 bases and J lost 0, with 7 bases in between. This CDR3 is 15 amino acids long.

The sample holds one count of this clone. The chain employs TRBV19 and TRBJ1-2; 9 bases are shared with TRBD1. Losses at the gene ends were 7 bases for V and 0 bases for J; bases not matched to a gene: 9. Germline values: CDR1 LNHDA, CDR2 SQIVND (reference sequence). The CDR3 runs 16 residues. CDR3 sequence reads: CASTGQGSGTNYGYTF. The CDR3 DNA reads TGTGCCAGTACAGGACAGGGGAGCGGGACTAACTATGGCTACACCTTC.

The chain links TRBV28 to TRBJ1-1; D unclear. Trimming stripped 5 bases from V and 3 bases from J, with 13 bases between. CDR3 length equals 14 residues. CDR1 is MDHEN, CDR2 SYDVKM, per germline. CDR3 in amino acids: CASSTPGSYTEAFF. The CDR3 coding sequence is TGTGCCAGCAGTACCCCCGGGAGCTACACTGAAGCTTTCTTT.

This chain connects TRBV19 to TRBJ1-6, with D possibly matching TRBD1 (5 bases). From germline, CDR1 is LNHDA and CDR2 SQIVND (reference sequence). Between the trimmed V and J ends, which lost 5 bases and 10 bases, there was a span of 15 bases. This CDR3 contains 14 residues. The CDR3 loop is CASSWGGLESPLHF. Here the CDR3 DNA reads TGTGCCAGTAGTTGGGGGGGTTTGGAATCACCCCTCCACTTT. Full variable domain (rest looked up from reference TRBV19 and TRBJ1-6): DGGITQSPKYLFRKEGQNVTLSCEQNLNHDAMYWYRQDPGQGLRLIYYSQIVNDFQKGDIAEGYSVSREKKESFPLTVTSAQKNPTAFYLCASSWGGLESPLHFGNGTRLTVT.

In its sample, this clone was seen once. This chain joins TRBV6-1 and TRBJ2-1; D uncertain. The V end was cut by 1 base, the J end by 1 base, with 5 bases between. Germline CDR1 is MNHNS and CDR2 is SASEGT. This CDR3 has 14 residues. CDR3 DNA: TGTGCCAGCAGTGAAGGGAGTTCCTACAATGAGCAGTTCTTC. Translation: CASSEGSSYNEQFF.

This clone has ten or more counts. The chain has TRBV7-3 and TRBJ1-6; D gene unclear. CDR1 is SGHTA, CDR2 FQGTGA, per germline. Trimming took off 4 bases at V and 13 bases at J, with 17 bases between the two ends. The CDR3 consists of 14 residues. This CDR3 is CASSSLGGLSPLHF. In nucleotides, the CDR3 is TGTGCCAGCAGCTCACTCGGCGGGTTGTCGCCCCTCCACTTT.

This clone has a handful of counts. This chain links TRBV9 with TRBJ1-1; 10 bases agree with TRBD1. Germline V gives CDR1 SGDLS, CDR2 YYNGEE. The length of the CDR3 is 15 residues. V lost 4 bases to trimming and J lost 1 base; unmatched junction nucleotides: 4. The CDR3 nucleotides are TGTGCCAGCAGCAAGGGGGACAGGGGGAACACTGAAGCTTTCTTT. Translating it yields CASSKGDRGNTEAFF.

The gene calls are TRBV10-3 and TRBJ2-7, with 7 bases aligning to TRBD1. Germline CDR1 is ENHRY and CDR2 is SYGVKD. The junction had 4 bases not matched to a gene; V was cut back by 5 bases and J by 0 bases. The CDR3 has 14 residues. CDR3 protein: CAISRRDSSYEQYF. The DNA of the CDR3 is TGTGCCATCAGTCGTCGGGACAGCTCCTACGAGCAGTACTTC.

The gene calls are TRBV18 and TRBJ2-7, with D perhaps TRBD2 (6 bases). This CDR3 spans 15 amino acids. The germline CDR1 and CDR2 sequences are KGHSH and LQKENI. V shed 3 bases and J shed 4 bases, with 16 bases lying between them. The CDR3 DNA sequence: TGTGCCAGCTCACCGGCGTCCGGGGAGGAGTACGAGCAGTACTTC. Its protein product is CASSPASGEEYEQYF. The full variable domain, rest sourced from reference TRBV18 and TRBJ2-7, is NAGVMQNPRHLVRRRGQEARLRCSPMKGHSHVYWYRQLPEEGLKFMVYLQKENIIDESGMPKERFSAEFPKEGPSILRIQQVVRGDSAAYFCASSPASGEEYEQYFGPGTRLTVT.

The V and J genes are TRBV9 and TRBJ2-1, with TRBD2 matching 8 bases. CDR1 is SGDLS and CDR2 is YYNGEE in the germline V gene. The CDR3 contains 14 residues. V shed 1 base, J shed 5 bases, and the junction held 2 bases outside the gene matches. As DNA, the CDR3 is TGTGCCAGCAGCGTAAGCGGGGGCAACAATGAGCAGTTCTTC. It codes for CASSVSGGNNEQFF.

V usage is TRBV21-1 and J usage is TRBJ2-7; TRBD1 was called by the table and not checked on the DNA. TRBV21-1 is a listed pseudogene. CDR3 length: 15 residues. The CDR3 region has the DNA TGTGCCAGCAGCAAAGCGGGGGCAGGGCGGTACGAGCAGTACTTC. Its protein is CASSKAGAGRYEQYF.

The V and J genes are TRBV7-2 and TRBJ1-6; 7 positions match TRBD1. Germline lookup yields CDR1 SGHTA and CDR2 FQGNSA. The CDR3 is 15 amino acids. After removal of 6 bases from V and 6 bases from J, the junction contained 8 bases not matched to a gene. The CDR3 reads CASSSYRGGNSPLHF. The DNA of the CDR3 is TGTGCCAGCAGTTCATACAGGGGCGGTAATTCACCCCTCCACTTT.

The chain recombines TRBV10-3 with TRBJ1-3, with unresolved D. Germline V gene lookup returns CDR1 ENHRY and CDR2 SYGVKD. This CDR3 is built from 16 residues. The V end lost 0 bases, the J end lost 0 bases, and 9 bases lay between the germline ends. The CDR3 sequence: CAISESGQDSGNTIYF. In nucleotides, the CDR3 is TGTGCCATCAGTGAGTCGGGTCAGGACTCTGGAAACACCATATATTTT.

The chain uses TRBV18 and TRBJ2-3; weak D call: TRBD2 (6 bases). V was pared by 2 bases and J by 1 base, with 13 bases between. This CDR3 is built from 16 residues. The germline CDR1 and CDR2 sequences are KGHSH and LQKENI. CDR3 sequence (DNA): TGTGCCAGCTCACCATTGGGGGGAGCGGGCACAGATACGCAGTATTTT. Protein product: CASSPLGGAGTDTQYF.

The chain couples TRBV2 to TRBJ1-2; possibly TRBD1 for D (6 bases). Germline CDR1 reads SNHLY; CDR2 reads FYNNEI. Trimming removed 10 bases at V and 4 bases at J, with 19 bases between. CDR3 length: 14 amino acids. DNA for the CDR3: TGTGCCACCCAACCAGGACAGACACTCTATGGCTACACCTTC. This encodes CATQPGQTLYGYTF.

This clone was detected once. The chain has TRBV28 and TRBJ1-5; D is undetermined. V dropped 8 bases and J dropped 2 bases, with 16 bases sitting between them. Germline CDR1 MDHEN, CDR2 SYDVKM. The CDR3 totals 15 residues. The CDR3 loop reads CASGSGVLGNQPQHF. CDR3 DNA sequence: TGTGCCAGCGGGAGCGGGGTTTTAGGCAATCAGCCCCAGCATTTT.

The V call is TRBV2, the J call TRBJ1-5; 8 positions agree with TRBD1. After removal of 8 bases from V and 2 bases from J, the junction contained 8 bases not matched to a gene. The CDR3 has 15 amino acids. Germline V gene data show CDR1 as SNHLY and CDR2 as FYNNEI. DNA for the CDR3: TGTGCCAGCGGCACACCGGGACAGGGCAATCAGCCCCAGCATTTT. Translation: CASGTPGQGNQPQHF.

The chain links TRBV2 to TRBJ2-3, with 10 bases fitting TRBD1. Trimming removed 6 bases from V and 3 bases from J; junction bases left unmatched: 6. The CDR3 loop spans 15 amino acids. Per the germline V gene, CDR1 is SNHLY and CDR2 is FYNNEI. In DNA form, the CDR3 reads TGTGCCAGCAGGGAACCGGGACAGGGGACAGATACGCAGTATTTT. This codes for CASREPGQGTDTQYF.

The chain couples TRBV5-1 to TRBJ1-1, with D possibly matching TRBD1 (5 bases). CDR1 and CDR2 (germline): SGHRS, YFSETQ. Trimming took off 2 bases at V and 2 bases at J, with 10 bases between the two ends. The CDR3 runs to 14 residues. The CDR3 region has the DNA TGCGCCAGCAGCTTAGTGACAGTTAACACTGAAGCTTTCTTT. Protein product: CASSLVTVNTEAFF.

The chain couples TRBV5-4 to TRBJ2-1, with 9 positions matching TRBD2. The germline gives CDR1 SGHNT, CDR2 YYREEE (reference sequence). The CDR3 covers 15 residues. V shed 1 base, J shed 6 bases, and the junction held 5 bases outside the gene matches. CDR3 nucleotides: TGTGCCAGCAGCTTGTCAGCGGGAGGTAGCAATGAGCAGTTCTTC. Translated, it gives CASSLSAGGSNEQFF.

The chain recombines TRBV7-2 with TRBJ2-1, with 10 bases fitting TRBD2. The CDR3 is 16 residues long. Germline CDR1 and CDR2: SGHTA and FQGNSA. Trimming at V came to 2 bases and at J to 6 bases, leaving 7 bases not matched to a gene. As DNA, the CDR3 is TGTGCCAGCAGCTTATTAGGACTAGCGGTGGCCAATGAGCAGTTCTTC. Protein product: CASSLLGLAVANEQFF. Based on the CDR3 plus reference TRBV7-2 and TRBJ2-1, the full variable domain is GAGVSQSPSNKVTEKGKDVELRCDPISGHTALYWYRQSLGQGLEFLIYFQGNSAPDKSGLPSDRFSAERTGGSVSTLTIQRTQQEDSAVYLCASSLLGLAVANEQFFGPGTRLTVL.

With regard to this clone: This same CDR3 is encoded by further DNA sequences in the sample. The gene calls are TRBV19 and TRBJ1-3; D gene uncertain. The CDR3 is 12 amino acids. The V gene's germline CDR1 is LNHDA and CDR2 SQIVND (reference sequence). Deletions cut 8 bases from V and 4 bases from J, with 9 bases between. The CDR3 DNA reads TGTGCCAGTTTATCCTCCGGAAACACCATATATTTT. Its protein product is CASLSSGNTIYF.